The present TCR beta chain was sequenced within a study of early T cells in non-severe SARS-CoV-2 infection. Germline V CDR1 and CDR2: SGHRS, YFSETQ. The CDR3 has 14 residues. V was cut by 6 bases and J by 7 bases, with 14 bases left in between. In TCRdb, the 5' RACE reads were re-called with MiXCR into one record per CDR3 protein. The table has approximately 50,000 distinct CDR3 sequences, 7.7% seen once. This clonotype was observed once. This may stem from a read error, because a much larger clone lies one nucleotide away. This chain uses TRBV5-1 with TRBJ1-6, with D perhaps matching TRBD1 (6 bases). Sequenced material: whole blood. The clonotype originates from an adult who was a healthcare worker with PCR-confirmed SARS-CoV-2 infection or an uninfected control (not recorded which). This CDR3 is CASTVGGWNSPLHF. For the CDR3, the DNA is TGCGCCAGCACGGTGGGGGGCTGGAATTCACCCCTCCACTTT. Combining the CDR3 with reference TRBV5-1 and TRBJ1-6 gives the whole variable domain KAGVTQTPRYLIKTRGQQVTLSCSPISGHRSVSWYQQTPGQGLQFLFEYFSETQRNKGNFPGRFSGRQFSNSRSEMNVSTLELGDSALYLCASTVGGWNSPLHFGNGTRLTVT.